The 5 T cell receptor beta chains below were found in one sample sequenced in a study of T cells in Graves' hyperthyroidism and ophthalmopathy. There were TCR beta CDR3 regions amplified from RNA transcripts. TCR CDR3 regions were first amplified by RT-PCR with HTBI primers. In TCRdb, the multiplex PCR reads were re-called with MiXCR into one record per CDR3 protein. Of approximately 300,000 distinct CDR3 sequences listed, approximately 15% were seen once; the top ten hold less than 70%. Sequenced: blood. Receptors were obtained from a woman aged 55-70 years with Graves' ophthalmopathy.

This clonotype was seen at least ten times. The rearrangement joins TRBV7-8 to TRBJ1-2; D gene uncertain. Trimming left V 1 base short and J 0 bases short, with 6 bases between. Looked up from germline, CDR1 is SGHVS and CDR2 is FQNEAQ. The CDR3 has 14 amino acids. In DNA form, the CDR3 reads TGTGCCAGCAGCTTAGTAGCCACTAACTATGGCTACACCTTC. It is translated as CASSLVATNYGYTF.

The table lists this clonotype with many counts. This rearrangement joins TRBV15 to TRBJ1-5; D is perhaps TRBD1 (5 bases). Per the germline V gene, CDR1 is LNHNV and CDR2 is YYDKDF (reference sequence). The CDR3 sequence is 13 residues long. Trimming stripped 5 bases from V and 3 bases from J, with 8 bases between. In DNA form, the CDR3 reads TGTGCCACCAGCGGGGCAGACAATCAGCCCCAGCATTTT. Its translation: CATSGADNQPQHF.

This clonotype was seen ten or more times. The chain combines TRBV7-9 with TRBJ1-1; D possibly corresponds to TRBD1 (5 bases). The germline V gene has CDR1 SEHNR and CDR2 FQNEAQ (reference sequence). This CDR3 spans 13 amino acids. Between the trimmed V and J ends, which lost 5 bases and 2 bases, there was a span of 9 bases. CDR3: CASSRGGNTEAFF. The DNA for the CDR3 is TGTGCCAGCAGCCGCGGGGGTAACACTGAAGCTTTCTTT. Complete variable domain (other parts from reference TRBV7-9 and TRBJ1-1): DTGVSQNPRHKITKRGQNVTFRCDPISEHNRLYWYRQTLGQGPEFLTYFQNEAQLEKSRLLSDRFSAERPKGSFSTLEIQRTEQGDSAMYLCASSRGGNTEAFFGQGTRLTVV.

This clonotype was seen only a few times. J is TRBJ1-1 and V is TRBV6-1; no definite D call. The germline gives CDR1 MNHNS, CDR2 SASEGT. Trimming removed 6 bases at V and 8 bases at J, with 16 bases between. The length of the CDR3 is 13 residues. CDR3 bases: TGTGCCAGCAGCCTAATAGCCCGGCGGGAAGCTTTCTTT. This codes for CASSLIARREAFF.

This clonotype appeared a few times. The chain joins TRBV7-2 to TRBJ1-5; D possibly corresponds to TRBD1 (6 bases). Germline CDR1 is SGHTA and CDR2 is FQGNSA. This CDR3 contains 16 residues. V gave up 7 bases and J gave up 2 bases, with 18 bases separating them. CDR3 in DNA: TGTGCCAGCACCCGGGGGGCGGCCCCACGCAATCAGCCCCAGCATTTT. Amino acids: CASTRGAAPRNQPQHF. Variable domain in full (rest from reference TRBV7-2 and TRBJ1-5): GAGVSQSPSNKVTEKGKDVELRCDPISGHTALYWYRQSLGQGLEFLIYFQGNSAPDKSGLPSDRFSAERTGGSVSTLTIQRTQQEDSAVYLCASTRGAAPRNQPQHFGDGTRLSIL.